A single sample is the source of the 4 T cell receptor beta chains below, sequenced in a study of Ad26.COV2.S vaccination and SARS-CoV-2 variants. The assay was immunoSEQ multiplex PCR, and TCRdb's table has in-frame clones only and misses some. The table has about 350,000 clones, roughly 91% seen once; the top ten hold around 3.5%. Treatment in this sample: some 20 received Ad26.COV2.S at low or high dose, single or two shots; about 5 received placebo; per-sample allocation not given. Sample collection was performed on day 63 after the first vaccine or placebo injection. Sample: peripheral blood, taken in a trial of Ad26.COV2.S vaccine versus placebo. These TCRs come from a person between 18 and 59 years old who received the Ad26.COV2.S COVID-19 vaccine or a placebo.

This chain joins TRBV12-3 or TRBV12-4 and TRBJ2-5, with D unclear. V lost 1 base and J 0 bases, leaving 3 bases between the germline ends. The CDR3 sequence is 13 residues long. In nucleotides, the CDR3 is TGTGCCAGCAGTTTAGGACACCAAGAGACCCAGTACTTC. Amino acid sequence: CASSLGHQETQYF.

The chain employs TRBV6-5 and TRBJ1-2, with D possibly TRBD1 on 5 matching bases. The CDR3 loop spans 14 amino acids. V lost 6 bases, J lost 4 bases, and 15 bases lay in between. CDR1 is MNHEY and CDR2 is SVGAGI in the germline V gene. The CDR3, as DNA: TGTGCCAGCAGCCTCAGGGAGAATTCCTATGGCTACACCTTC. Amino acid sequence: CASSLRENSYGYTF.

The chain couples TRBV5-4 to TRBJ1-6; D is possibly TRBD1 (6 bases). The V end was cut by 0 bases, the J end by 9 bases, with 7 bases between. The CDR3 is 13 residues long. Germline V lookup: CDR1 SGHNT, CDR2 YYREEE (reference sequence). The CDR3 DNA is TGTGCCAGCAGCTTGGGGACAGCTTCACCCCTCCACTTT. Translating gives CASSLGTASPLHF.

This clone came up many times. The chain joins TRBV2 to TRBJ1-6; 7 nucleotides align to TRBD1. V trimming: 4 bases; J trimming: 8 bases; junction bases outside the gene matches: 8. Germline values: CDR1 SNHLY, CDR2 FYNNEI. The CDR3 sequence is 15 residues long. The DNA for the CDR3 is TGTGCCAGCAGTGCCTCGCATGACAGGGATTCACCCCTCCACTTT. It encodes CASSASHDRDSPLHF.